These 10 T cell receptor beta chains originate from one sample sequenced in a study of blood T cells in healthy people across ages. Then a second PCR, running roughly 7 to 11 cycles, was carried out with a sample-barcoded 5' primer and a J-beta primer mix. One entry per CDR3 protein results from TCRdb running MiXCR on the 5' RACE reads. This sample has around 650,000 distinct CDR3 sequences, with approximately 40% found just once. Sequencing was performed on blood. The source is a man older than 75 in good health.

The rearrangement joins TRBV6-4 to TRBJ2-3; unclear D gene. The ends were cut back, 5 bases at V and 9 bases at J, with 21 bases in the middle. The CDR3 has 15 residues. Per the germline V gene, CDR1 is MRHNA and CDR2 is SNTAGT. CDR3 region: CASSLELEGIGTQYF. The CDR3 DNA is TGTGCCAGCAGTCTGGAATTGGAAGGAATTGGAACGCAGTATTTT.

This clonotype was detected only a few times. In DNA, the CDR3 is TGTGCCAGCAGCTTTGCCAATGAGCAGTTCTTC. As protein: CASSFANEQFF. The chain is built from TRBV5-6 and TRBJ2-1; no firm D call. The CDR3 contains 11 residues. CDR1 is SGHDT, CDR2 YYEEEE, per germline. The V end lost 2 bases, the J end lost 6 bases, and 3 bases lay between the germline ends.

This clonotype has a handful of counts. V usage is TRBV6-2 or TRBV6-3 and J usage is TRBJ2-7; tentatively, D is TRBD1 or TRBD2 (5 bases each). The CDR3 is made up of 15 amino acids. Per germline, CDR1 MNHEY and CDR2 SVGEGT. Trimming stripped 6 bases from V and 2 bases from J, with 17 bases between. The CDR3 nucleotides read TGTGCCAGCAGACGCTGGGGAGTAGGGGCCTACGAGCAGTACTTC. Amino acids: CASRRWGVGAYEQYF.

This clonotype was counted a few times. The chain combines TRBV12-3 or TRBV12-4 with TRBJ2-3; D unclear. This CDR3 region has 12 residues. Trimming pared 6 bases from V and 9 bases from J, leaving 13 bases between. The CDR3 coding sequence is TGTGCCAGCAGCCAGACACAGTCAACGCAGTATTTT. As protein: CASSQTQSTQYF.

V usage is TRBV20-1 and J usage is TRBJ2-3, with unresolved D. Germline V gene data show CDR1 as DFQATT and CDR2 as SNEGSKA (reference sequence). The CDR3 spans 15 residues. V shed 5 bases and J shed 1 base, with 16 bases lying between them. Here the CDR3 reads CSARAPGLGTDTQYF. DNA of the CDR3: TGCAGTGCTCGGGCCCCCGGTCTGGGCACAGATACGCAGTATTTT.

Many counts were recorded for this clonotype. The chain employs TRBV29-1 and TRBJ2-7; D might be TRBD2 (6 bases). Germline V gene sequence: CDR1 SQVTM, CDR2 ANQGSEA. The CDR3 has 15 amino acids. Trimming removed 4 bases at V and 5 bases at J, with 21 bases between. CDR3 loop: CSVAAGPPPPNEQYF. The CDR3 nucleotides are TGCAGCGTTGCCGCGGGGCCGCCCCCTCCCAACGAGCAGTACTTC.

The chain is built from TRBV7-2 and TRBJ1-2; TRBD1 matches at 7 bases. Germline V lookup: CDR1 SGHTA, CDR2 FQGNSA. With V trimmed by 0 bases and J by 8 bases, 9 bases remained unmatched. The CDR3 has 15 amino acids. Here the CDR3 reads CASSLAPWTGGGYTF. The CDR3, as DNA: TGTGCCAGCAGCTTAGCGCCTTGGACAGGCGGCGGCTACACCTTC.

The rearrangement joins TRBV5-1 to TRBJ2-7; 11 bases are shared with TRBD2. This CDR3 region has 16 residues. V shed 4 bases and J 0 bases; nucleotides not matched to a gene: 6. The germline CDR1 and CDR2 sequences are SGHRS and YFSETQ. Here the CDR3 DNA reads TGCGCCAGCAGCCAAACTAGCGGGAGACCCTCCTACGAGCAGTACTTC. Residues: CASSQTSGRPSYEQYF.

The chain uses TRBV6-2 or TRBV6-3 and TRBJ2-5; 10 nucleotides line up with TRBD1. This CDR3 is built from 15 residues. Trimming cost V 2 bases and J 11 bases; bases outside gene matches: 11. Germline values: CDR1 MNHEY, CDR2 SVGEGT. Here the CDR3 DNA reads TGTGCCAGCAGTTACGGGACAGGGGCAGGGAATGAGCAGTACTTC. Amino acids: CASSYGTGAGNEQYF.

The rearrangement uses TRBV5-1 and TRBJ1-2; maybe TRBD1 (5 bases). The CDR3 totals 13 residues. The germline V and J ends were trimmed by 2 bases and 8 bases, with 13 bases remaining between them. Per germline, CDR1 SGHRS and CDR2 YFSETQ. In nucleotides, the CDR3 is TGCGCCAGCAGCTTTGAGGGGCATCAGGGCTACACCTTC. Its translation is CASSFEGHQGYTF.